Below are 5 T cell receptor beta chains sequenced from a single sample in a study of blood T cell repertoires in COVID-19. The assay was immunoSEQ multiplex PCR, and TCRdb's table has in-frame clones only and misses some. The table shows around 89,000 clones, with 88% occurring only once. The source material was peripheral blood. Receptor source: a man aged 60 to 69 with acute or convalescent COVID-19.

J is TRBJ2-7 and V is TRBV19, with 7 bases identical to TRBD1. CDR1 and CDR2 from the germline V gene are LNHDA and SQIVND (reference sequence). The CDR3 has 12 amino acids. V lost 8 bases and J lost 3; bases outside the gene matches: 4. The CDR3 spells CASARTGYEQYF. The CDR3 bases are TGTGCCAGTGCAAGGACAGGCTACGAGCAGTACTTC.

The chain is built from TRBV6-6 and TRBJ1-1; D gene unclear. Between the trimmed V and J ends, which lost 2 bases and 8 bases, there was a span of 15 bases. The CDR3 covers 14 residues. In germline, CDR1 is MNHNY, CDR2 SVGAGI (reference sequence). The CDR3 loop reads CASSYIGEIEEAFF. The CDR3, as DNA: TGTGCCAGCAGTTACATTGGTGAAATTGAGGAAGCTTTCTTT.

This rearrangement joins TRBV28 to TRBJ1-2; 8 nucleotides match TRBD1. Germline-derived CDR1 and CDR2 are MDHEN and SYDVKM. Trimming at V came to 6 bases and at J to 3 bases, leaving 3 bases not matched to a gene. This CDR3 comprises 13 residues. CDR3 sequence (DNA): TGTGCCAGCAGACTGGGACAGGACTATGGCTACACCTTC. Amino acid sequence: CASRLGQDYGYTF.

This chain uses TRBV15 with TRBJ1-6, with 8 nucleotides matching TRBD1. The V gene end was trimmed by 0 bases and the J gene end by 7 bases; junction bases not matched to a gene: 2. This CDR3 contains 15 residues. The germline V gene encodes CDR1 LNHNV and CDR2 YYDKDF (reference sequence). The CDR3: CATSRDNRGNSPLHF. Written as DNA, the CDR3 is TGTGCCACCAGCAGAGATAACAGGGGGAATTCACCCCTCCACTTT.

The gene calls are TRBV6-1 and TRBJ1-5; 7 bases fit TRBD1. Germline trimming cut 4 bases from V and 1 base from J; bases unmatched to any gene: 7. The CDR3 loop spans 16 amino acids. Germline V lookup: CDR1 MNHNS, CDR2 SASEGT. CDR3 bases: TGTGCCAGCAGTGCAAACAGGGGATCGAGCAATCAGCCCCAGCATTTT. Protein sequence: CASSANRGSSNQPQHF.